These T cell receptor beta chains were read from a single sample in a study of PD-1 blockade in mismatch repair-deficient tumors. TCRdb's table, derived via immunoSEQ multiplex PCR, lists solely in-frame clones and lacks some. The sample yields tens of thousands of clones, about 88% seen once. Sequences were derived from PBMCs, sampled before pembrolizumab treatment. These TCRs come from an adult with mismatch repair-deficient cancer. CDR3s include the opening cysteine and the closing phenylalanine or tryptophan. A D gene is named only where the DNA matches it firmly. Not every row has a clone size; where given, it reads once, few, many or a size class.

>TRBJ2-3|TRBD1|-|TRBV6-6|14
CASSYGRQGDTQYF
TGTGCCAGCAGTTATGGGAGACAGGGAGATACGCAGTATTTT
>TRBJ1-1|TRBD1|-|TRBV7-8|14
CASSQISTGGEAFF
TGTGCCAGCAGCCAAATTTCGACAGGGGGTGAAGCTTTCTTT
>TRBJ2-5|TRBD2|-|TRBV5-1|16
CASSLGASGHQETQYF
TGCGCCAGCAGCTTGGGCGCTAGCGGGCACCAAGAGACCCAGTACTTC
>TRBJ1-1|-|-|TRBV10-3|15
CAISEGGGGGTEAFF
TGTGCCATCAGTGAGGGGGGAGGGGGTGGGACTGAAGCTTTCTTT
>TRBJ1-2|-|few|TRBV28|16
CASSFLGRQRGGGYTF
TGTGCCAGCAGTTTTCTGGGGAGACAACGGGGGGGTGGCTACACCTTC
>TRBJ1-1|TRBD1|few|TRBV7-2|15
CASSLGTGAGTEAFF
TGTGCCAGCAGCTTAGGGACAGGTGCGGGTACTGAAGCTTTCTTT
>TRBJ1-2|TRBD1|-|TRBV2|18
CASSGGVGTVASNYGYTF
TGTGCCAGCAGTGGGGGGGTCGGGACAGTAGCATCTAACTATGGCTACACCTTC
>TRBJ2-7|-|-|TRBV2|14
CASSEVPRRGEQYF
TGTGCCAGCAGTGAGGTACCCCGGAGGGGAGAGCAGTACTTC
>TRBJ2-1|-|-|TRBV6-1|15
CASRPTGGVKNEQFF
TGTGCCAGCAGACCTACAGGGGGGGTAAAGAATGAGCAGTTCTTC
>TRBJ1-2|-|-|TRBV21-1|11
CASRQGAGYTF
TGTGCCAGCAGACAGGGGGCAGGCTACACCTTC
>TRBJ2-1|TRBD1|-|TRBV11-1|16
CASSSHRGSSYNEQFF
TGTGCCAGCAGCTCTCACAGGGGGAGCTCCTACAATGAGCAGTTCTTC
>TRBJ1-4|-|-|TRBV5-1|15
CASRDQLGANEKLFF
TGCGCCAGCAGAGACCAGCTCGGGGCTAATGAAAAACTGTTTTTT
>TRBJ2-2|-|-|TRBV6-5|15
CASIPSTGNTGELFF
TGTGCCAGCATTCCTTCGACAGGGAACACCGGGGAGCTGTTTTTT
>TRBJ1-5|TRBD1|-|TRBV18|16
CASSPPRQGSNQPQHF
TGTGCCAGCTCACCACCTCGACAGGGTAGCAATCAGCCCCAGCATTTT
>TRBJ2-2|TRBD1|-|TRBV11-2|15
CASSSGQGVTGELFF
TGTGCCAGCAGCTCGGGACAGGGTGTCACCGGGGAGCTGTTTTTT
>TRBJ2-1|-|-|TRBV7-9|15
CASPSPRGHYNEQFF
TGTGCCAGCCCCTCCCCCAGGGGACACTACAATGAGCAGTTCTTC
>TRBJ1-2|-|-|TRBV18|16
CASSPSAGMLGNGYTF
TGCGCCAGCTCACCATCGGCAGGGATGCTGGGAAATGGCTACACCTTC
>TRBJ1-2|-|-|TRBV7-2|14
CASSLVAGRWGYTF
TGTGCCAGCAGCCTAGTCGCGGGGAGGTGGGGCTACACCTTC
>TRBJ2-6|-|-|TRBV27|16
CASSFGDSSGANVLTF
TGTGCCAGCAGTTTTGGCGACAGCTCTGGGGCCAACGTCCTGACTTTC
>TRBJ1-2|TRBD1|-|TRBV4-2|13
CASSAGTGGGYTF
TGTGCCAGCAGCGCCGGGACAGGGGGTGGCTACACCTTC
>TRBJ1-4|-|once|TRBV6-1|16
CASSEAGTALGGKLFF
TGTGCCAGCAGTGAAGCGGGTACAGCCTTAGGGGGAAAACTGTTTTTT
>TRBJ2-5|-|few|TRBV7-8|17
CASSESVAKTVVETQYF
TGTGCCAGCAGCGAGTCGGTAGCTAAGACGGTTGTGGAGACCCAGTACTTC
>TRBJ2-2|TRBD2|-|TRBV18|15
CASPTSGANTGELFF
TGTGCCAGCCCTACTAGCGGGGCTAACACCGGGGAGCTGTTTTTT
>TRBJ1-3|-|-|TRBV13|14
CASSLDSSGNTIYF
TGTGCCAGCAGCTTGGACAGCTCTGGAAACACCATATATTTT
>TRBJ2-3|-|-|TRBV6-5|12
CASSSQADTQYF
TGTGCCAGCAGTTCACAAGCAGATACGCAGTATTTT
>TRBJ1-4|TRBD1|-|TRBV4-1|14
CASSFRDREEKLFF
TGCGCCAGCAGCTTCCGGGACAGGGAGGAAAAACTGTTTTTT
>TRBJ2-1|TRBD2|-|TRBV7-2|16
CASSLGGSLAYNEQFF
TGTGCCAGCAGCTTAGGCGGGAGCCTAGCTTACAATGAGCAGTTCTTC
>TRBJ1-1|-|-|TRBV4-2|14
CASSQDSRAWWAFF
TGTGCCAGCAGCCAAGATAGCAGGGCGTGGTGGGCTTTCTTT
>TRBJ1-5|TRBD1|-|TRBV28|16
CASSLPGTDSNQPQHF
TGTGCCAGCAGTTTACCCGGGACAGATAGCAATCAGCCCCAGCATTTT
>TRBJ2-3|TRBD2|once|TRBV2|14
CASLSGGSTDTQYF
TGTGCCAGCCTATCGGGGGGTAGCACAGATACGCAGTATTTT
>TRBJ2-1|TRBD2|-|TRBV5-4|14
CASSLSSGRYEQFF
TGTGCCAGCAGCTTATCTAGCGGGAGGTATGAGCAGTTCTTC
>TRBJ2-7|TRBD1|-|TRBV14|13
CASSLQGEFEQYF
TGTGCCAGCAGCCTGCAGGGGGAATTCGAGCAGTACTTC
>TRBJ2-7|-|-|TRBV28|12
CASRTGAYEQYF
TGTGCCAGCAGGACAGGCGCCTACGAGCAGTACTTC
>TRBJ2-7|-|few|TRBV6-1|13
CASSDRSSYEQYF
TGTGCCAGCAGTGATCGTAGCTCCTACGAGCAGTACTTC